The present T cell receptor (beta chain) was sequenced within a study of T cells after yellow fever vaccination. Study findings and constraints: Reappearance after the booster was observed for most primary-vaccination clones (96% CD4, roughly 90% CD8).

Germline CDR1 and CDR2: MRHNA and SNTAGT. This CDR3 is built from 13 residues. The ends were cut back, 7 bases at V and 0 bases at J, with 8 bases in the middle. This clonotype was seen just once. Its matching antigen is unknown. UMIs were added to TCR cDNA along with a universal primer site when it was made by 5'RACE template switching. One entry per CDR3 protein results from TCRdb running MiXCR on the 5' RACE reads. In the table there are hundreds of thousands of distinct CDR3 sequences, approximately 12% of which are singletons. This chain uses TRBV6-4 with TRBJ2-3; D remains ambiguous. This clonotype was obtained from a man aged 18 to 29 who received the YFV17D yellow fever vaccine. Sample: CD4+ T cells sorted from PBMCs, taken 15 days after the yellow fever booster vaccination. CDR3 sequence reads: CASKSTSTDTQYF. The CDR3 DNA reads as TGTGCCAGCAAGTCCACTAGCACAGATACGCAGTATTTT.